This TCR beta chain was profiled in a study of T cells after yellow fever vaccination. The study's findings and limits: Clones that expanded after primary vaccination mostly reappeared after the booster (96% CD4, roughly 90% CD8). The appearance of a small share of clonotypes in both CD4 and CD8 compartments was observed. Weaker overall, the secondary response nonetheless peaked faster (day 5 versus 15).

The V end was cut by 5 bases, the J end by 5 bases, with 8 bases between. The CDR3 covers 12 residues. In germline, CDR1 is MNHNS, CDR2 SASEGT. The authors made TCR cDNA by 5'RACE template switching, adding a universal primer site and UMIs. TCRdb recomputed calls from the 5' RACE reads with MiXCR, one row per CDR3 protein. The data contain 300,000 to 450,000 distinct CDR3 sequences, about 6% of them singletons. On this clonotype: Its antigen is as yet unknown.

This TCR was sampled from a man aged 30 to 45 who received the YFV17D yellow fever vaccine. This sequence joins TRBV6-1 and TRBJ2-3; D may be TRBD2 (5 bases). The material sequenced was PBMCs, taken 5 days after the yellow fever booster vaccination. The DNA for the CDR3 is TGTGCCAGCAGTACAAGCGGAGATACGCAGTATTTT. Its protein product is CASSTSGDTQYF.